This TCR beta chain was retrieved from a study of T-cell reconstitution after alpha-beta-depleted transplantation in children. Unique molecular identifiers featured in how the TCRbeta library was prepared. TCRdb re-called the PCR reads with MiXCR, one entry per CDR3 protein. Here the sample spans some 530,000 distinct CDR3 sequences, around 12% being singletons. The CDR3 runs 10 residues. The V gene lost 3 bases and the J gene lost 10 bases, with 8 bases spanning the gap. Germline V gene data show CDR1 as SQVTM and CDR2 as ANQGSEA. This clonotype appeared a few times. The sequence derives from a human donor who donated a stem cell graft to a child with combined immunodeficiency. The specimen comprised PBMCs from the stem cell graft donor, sampled from the stem cell graft. The chain joins TRBV29-1 to TRBJ2-3; weak D call: TRBD2 (5 bases). CDR3 protein: CSVDDGAQYF. In DNA form, the CDR3 reads TGCAGCGTTGATGACGGGGCGCAGTATTTT.